The rows below give T cell receptor beta chains drawn from one sample of a study of OX40 agonist ivuxolimab in advanced cancers. Assay used: immunoSEQ multiplex PCR; TCRdb lists only in-frame clones, some missing. The profile shows roughly 38,000 clones, 82% of them singletons. The material sequenced was CD4+ or CD8+ T cells sorted from blood, taken in a trial of the OX40 agonist ivuxolimab. The receptors were sampled from an adult with an advanced solid tumor such as melanoma, head and neck, liver or kidney cancer. Each CDR3 is given with its conserved first and last residue. The D gene is left open where the match is weak. Only part of the rows carry a size: once, few, many, or a class if the clone is expanded.

V gene	CDR3 length	J gene	D gene	clone size	CDR3 DNA	CDR3 protein
TRBV7-9	12	TRBJ2-3	TRBD2	NA	TGTGCCAGCCGGGGGGGAGGAGATACGCAGTATTTT	CASRGGGDTQYF
TRBV30	15	TRBJ1-5	NA	NA	TGTGCCTGGAGTGTTGGGTTGGGTAGCAATCAGCCCCAGCATTTT	CAWSVGLGSNQPQHF
TRBV5-4	15	TRBJ2-5	TRBD2	NA	TGTGCCAGCAGCGGAAGCGGGGGGGCCTTTGAGACCCAGTACTTC	CASSGSGGAFETQYF
TRBV28	12	TRBJ1-5	NA	NA	TGTGCCAGCAGTATGGGGTATCAGCCCCAGCATTTT	CASSMGYQPQHF
TRBV7-8	13	TRBJ1-1	NA	few	TGTGCCAGCAGCTTCACAGGGTACACTGAAGCTTTCTTT	CASSFTGYTEAFF
TRBV4-2	16	TRBJ2-1	TRBD2	NA	TGTGCCAGCAGCCGGCGGACTAGCGGTTACCAGAATGAGCAGTTCTTC	CASSRRTSGYQNEQFF
TRBV2	13	TRBJ1-1	TRBD1	NA	TGTGCCAGCAGGGGGGACAGGAACACTGAAGCTTTCTTT	CASRGDRNTEAFF
TRBV5-1	13	TRBJ1-2	NA	NA	TGCGCCAGCAGCTTAGACGGCCTCTATGGCTACACCTTC	CASSLDGLYGYTF
TRBV30	15	TRBJ1-3	TRBD1	NA	TGTGCCTGGAGTGATGACAGGGACTCTGGAAACACCATATATTTT	CAWSDDRDSGNTIYF
TRBV2	15	TRBJ2-1	NA	once	TGTGCCAGCAGTGAAGCTAGGGGGGCCTACAATGAGCAGTTCTTC	CASSEARGAYNEQFF
TRBV6-1	14	TRBJ1-2	NA	NA	TGTGCCAGCAGTGAAGTATCAGGGGAGTATGGCTACACCTTC	CASSEVSGEYGYTF
TRBV28	15	TRBJ2-1	TRBD2	NA	TGTGCCAGCCAGTTGGGGACTAGCGGGAGGAATGAGCAGTTCTTC	CASQLGTSGRNEQFF
TRBV18	16	TRBJ2-7	NA	NA	TGTGCCAGCTCACCGACCACTTCAGGTGGCTCTAGCGAGCAGTACTTC	CASSPTTSGGSSEQYF
TRBV15	14	TRBJ2-5	NA	NA	TGTGCCACCAGCAGGAAGACTGGAGTGGAGACCCAGTACTTC	CATSRKTGVETQYF
TRBV7-2	13	TRBJ2-3	NA	NA	TGTGCCAGCAGCTTAGGGTCTAGTAGACTGGAGTATTTT	CASSLGSSRLEYF
TRBV9	13	TRBJ1-1	NA	few	TGTGCCAGCAGCGCACATGCTACCACTGAAGCTTTCTTT	CASSAHATTEAFF
TRBV5-1	15	TRBJ2-3	NA	NA	TGCGCCAGCAGCCCGGGGGAATACCACACAGATACGCAGTATTTT	CASSPGEYHTDTQYF
TRBV5-1	15	TRBJ2-3	TRBD2	once	TGCGCCAGCAGCTTGGAACTAGCGAGCACAGATACGCAGTATTTT	CASSLELASTDTQYF
TRBV13	15	TRBJ2-3	NA	NA	TGTGCCAGCAGCTTAGGGAGTACTAGCACAGATACGCAGTATTTT	CASSLGSTSTDTQYF
TRBV28	16	TRBJ2-1	TRBD1	NA	TGTGCCAGCAGCCCGTTTCGGGGACAGTGGTGGGATGAGCAGTTCTTC	CASSPFRGQWWDEQFF
TRBV2	13	TRBJ2-7	NA	few	TGTGCCAGCAGGACAGCAAATTGGTTCGAGCAGTACTTC	CASRTANWFEQYF
TRBV6-5	12	TRBJ2-1	NA	NA	TGTGCCAGCAGGCGGGGATACAATGAGCAGTTCTTC	CASRRGYNEQFF
TRBV20-1	11	TRBJ1-2	TRBD1	NA	TGCAGTGCGTGGGGACAGGGTGGCTACACCTTC	CSAWGQGGYTF
TRBV28	16	TRBJ2-6	NA	NA	TGTGCCAGCAGTCGACCCGGTAGCTCTGGGGCCAACGTCCTGACTTTC	CASSRPGSSGANVLTF
TRBV28	17	TRBJ2-2	NA	once	TGTGCCAGCAGTTTGTTGGGAATAGGGGCCATTTCCGGGGAGCTGTTTTTT	CASSLLGIGAISGELFF
TRBV30	15	TRBJ1-2	NA	NA	TGTGCCTGGAGTAACACCCGAGAGGACATTGTTGGCTACACCTTC	CAWSNTREDIVGYTF
TRBV2	15	TRBJ2-3	TRBD2	NA	TGTGCCAGCAGCCGGACTAGCGGTAACACAGATACGCAGTATTTT	CASSRTSGNTDTQYF
TRBV25-1	14	TRBJ1-5	NA	NA	TGTGCCAGCAGTGAATGGGGTGGCAATCAGCCCCAGCATTTT	CASSEWGGNQPQHF
TRBV5-4	13	TRBJ1-1	TRBD1	NA	TGTGCCAGCAGCTCCAACAGGGGAACTGAAGCTTTCTTT	CASSSNRGTEAFF
TRBV27	14	TRBJ2-7	NA	NA	TGTGCCAGCACCCTCCAGATTGGGGCGGCCGAGCAGTACTTC	CASTLQIGAAEQYF
TRBV18	15	TRBJ2-5	NA	NA	TGTGCCAGCTCACCTGCAGGGGAAATTCTCGAGACCCAGTACTTC	CASSPAGEILETQYF
TRBV5-1	13	TRBJ1-5	TRBD1	NA	TGCGCCAGCAGCTTACAGGGGGATCAGCCCCAGCATTTT	CASSLQGDQPQHF
TRBV6-1	14	TRBJ2-7	TRBD2	NA	TGTGCCAGCACTACGGGGGGATACGCCTACGAGCAGTACTTC	CASTTGGYAYEQYF
TRBV5-1	17	TRBJ2-2	NA	NA	TGCGCCAGCAGCTCCCTGGACAGGCCTGGAGGGAGCGGGGAGCTGTTTTTT	CASSSLDRPGGSGELFF
TRBV2	14	TRBJ1-5	NA	once	TGTGCCAGCAGGGTGGGAGGGGGTCATCAGCCCCAGCATTTT	CASRVGGGHQPQHF
TRBV11-2	15	TRBJ2-3	NA	NA	TGTGCCAGCAGCTTAGATCTTAAAAGCACAGATACGCAGTATTTT	CASSLDLKSTDTQYF
TRBV29-1	11	TRBJ2-5	NA	NA	TGCAGCGTTGCCCTAGACACCCGACAGTACTTC	CSVALDTRQYF
TRBV7-3	15	TRBJ1-1	NA	NA	TGTGCCAGCAGCCCCGTGGGGCCGGGAAACACTGAAGCTTTCTTT	CASSPVGPGNTEAFF
TRBV7-2	16	TRBJ2-1	NA	NA	TGTGCCAGCAGCCCGAGGGGCGGGGACGGGCAGTATGAGCAGTTCTTC	CASSPRGGDGQYEQFF
TRBV6-6	13	TRBJ2-1	NA	NA	TGTGCCAGCAGTTACTCTGGAGACAATGAGCAGTTCTTC	CASSYSGDNEQFF
TRBV10-3	19	TRBJ2-1	TRBD2	NA	TGTGCCATCAGTGAAGGACTAGCGGGAGGGGTAAGCTCCTACAATGAGCAGTTCTTC	CAISEGLAGGVSSYNEQFF
TRBV5-8	14	TRBJ1-3	NA	few	TGTGCCAGCAGCCTGTATAGGGCTGGAAACACCATATATTTT	CASSLYRAGNTIYF
TRBV30	16	TRBJ1-5	NA	NA	TGTGCCTGGAGTCCCCGGGGGGGAGTTGGCGGTCAGCCCCAGCATTTT	CAWSPRGGVGGQPQHF
TRBV6-5	14	TRBJ2-7	NA	NA	TGTGCCAGCAACGCAGGGACGCGGAGGGGCGAGCAGTACTTC	CASNAGTRRGEQYF
TRBV5-1	17	TRBJ2-6	TRBD1	few	TGCGCCAGCAGGCGGGACAGGGGGCTCTCTGGGGCCAACGTCCTGACTTTC	CASRRDRGLSGANVLTF
TRBV30	15	TRBJ1-2	TRBD1	NA	TGTGCCTGGAGTACCGGGACAGGGGGATCGGGTGGCTACACCTTC	CAWSTGTGGSGGYTF
TRBV7-3	14	TRBJ2-1	NA	NA	TGTGCCAGCAGCTTAGGGCCCTCCTACAATGAGCAGTTCTTC	CASSLGPSYNEQFF
TRBV6-5	14	TRBJ2-3	NA	NA	TGTGCCAGCAGATCCGTTGGTGGCACAGATACGCAGTATTTT	CASRSVGGTDTQYF
TRBV2	14	TRBJ2-7	NA	NA	TGTGCCAGCAGTGACGACAGTTTCTCCTACGAGCAGTACTTC	CASSDDSFSYEQYF
TRBV20-1	11	TRBJ2-7	NA	NA	TGCAGTGCTCACACGGGTTACGAGCAGTACTTC	CSAHTGYEQYF
TRBV19	15	TRBJ2-3	NA	few	TGTGCCAGTACTACGTCCGGGGGCCCTACGGTTACGCAGTATTTT	CASTTSGGPTVTQYF
TRBV13	15	TRBJ2-3	TRBD1	NA	TGTGCCAGCAGCTTAGGACAGGGGGGAGCAGATACGCAGTATTTT	CASSLGQGGADTQYF
TRBV28	16	TRBJ2-5	NA	once	TGTGCCAGCAGTGCCCCCGGATCTCCGGGCCGAGAGACCCAGTACTTC	CASSAPGSPGRETQYF
TRBV20-1	11	TRBJ1-1	NA	NA	TGCAGTGCTCAACGGGACACTGAAGCTTTCTTT	CSAQRDTEAFF
TRBV7-2	15	TRBJ1-5	NA	once	TGTGCCAGCAGCATACACGGGGGGACTCCTCAGCCCCAGCATTTT	CASSIHGGTPQPQHF
TRBV7-9	15	TRBJ2-2	NA	NA	TGTGCCAGCAGCTTTAGACAGGAACCGGGCGGGGAGCTGTTTTTT	CASSFRQEPGGELFF
TRBV9	18	TRBJ2-5	NA	NA	TGTGCCAGCAGCGCCGGACAGCCGGGATTTAGTGGGCAGGAGACCCAGTACTTC	CASSAGQPGFSGQETQYF
TRBV28	16	TRBJ1-2	NA	NA	TGTGCCAGCAGCTACCTGGAGGGGAGAGCTAACTATGGCTACACCTTC	CASSYLEGRANYGYTF
TRBV6-1	14	TRBJ1-5	NA	once	TGTGCCAGCACTTTGATGGGGGGCACCAAGCCCCAGCATTTT	CASTLMGGTKPQHF
TRBV29-1	16	TRBJ2-3	TRBD2	NA	TGCAGCGTTGAAGTGGGGACTAGCGGGAACACAGATACGCAGTATTTT	CSVEVGTSGNTDTQYF